A single sample gave rise to the 17 T cell receptor beta chains below, sequenced in a study of T cells in narcolepsy. Repertoires were generated with immunoSEQ multiplex PCR, while TCRdb's copy carries only in-frame clones and drops some. Of 25,000 to 30,000 clones listed, about 80% were seen once; the top ten hold under 1.2%. The material sequenced was memory (CD45RA-) CD4+ T cells from blood. The source of these receptors is a human donor in good health.

The rearrangement links TRBV20-1 to TRBJ2-1; 7 bases line up with TRBD2. J was trimmed by 10 bases and V by 5 bases; bases with no gene match: 5. Germline V lookup: CDR1 DFQATT, CDR2 SNEGSKA (reference sequence). The CDR3 covers 11 residues. The CDR3 sequence: CSAPGLVEQFF. The DNA for the CDR3 is TGCAGTGCTCCCGGACTAGTCGAGCAGTTCTTC.

This chain links TRBV5-1 with TRBJ2-5, with D perhaps TRBD1 (6 bases). CDR1 is SGHRS and CDR2 is YFSETQ in the germline V gene. V lost 1 base and J 1 base, leaving 11 bases between the germline ends. This CDR3 is 15 amino acids long. The CDR3 nucleotides read TGCGCCAGCAGCTTGAAGATACAGGGCCAAGAGACCCAGTACTTC. Amino acids: CASSLKIQGQETQYF.

This clone was seen a few times. The chain combines TRBV28 with TRBJ1-1, with 9 bases fitting TRBD1. The CDR3 sequence is 11 residues long. The germline CDR1 and CDR2 sequences are MDHEN and SYDVKM. V was clipped by 11 bases and J by 5 bases; unmatched bases: 3. In DNA form, the CDR3 reads TGTGCCTGCGGGACAGGGACTGAAGCTTTCTTT. Its translation is CACGTGTEAFF.

The sample holds one count of this clone. V usage is TRBV5-4 and J usage is TRBJ2-5; D is undetermined. The CDR3 covers 15 residues. V was shortened by 0 bases and J by 0 bases, with 9 bases between the two germline ends. The V gene's germline CDR1 is SGHNT and CDR2 YYREEE (reference sequence). CDR3 sequence reads: CASSLAGSHQETQYF. CDR3 sequence (DNA): TGTGCCAGCAGCTTGGCCGGAAGCCACCAAGAGACCCAGTACTTC.

This chain links TRBV15 with TRBJ2-4; no reliable D call. Trimming left V 0 bases short and J 8 bases short, with 17 bases between. CDR3 length equals 16 residues. Per germline, CDR1 LNHNV and CDR2 YYDKDF (reference sequence). Here the CDR3 DNA reads TGTGCCACCAGCAGAGAACCCTCTTCCCGGGTCGACATTCAGTACTTC. Its translation: CATSREPSSRVDIQYF.

This rearrangement joins TRBV4-2 to TRBJ1-1; 8 bases map to TRBD1. CDR3 length equals 16 residues. V shed 0 bases and J 4 bases; nucleotides not matched to a gene: 7. From germline, CDR1 is LGHNA and CDR2 YNFKEQ. The DNA for the CDR3 is TGTGCCAGCAGCCAAGATTTTCAGGGGGCAGGCACTGAAGCTTTCTTT. Translation gives CASSQDFQGAGTEAFF.

As to this clone: The DNA is omitted, as the CDR3 cannot be located on it reliably, and the CDR3 follows TCRdb's listing. This chain uses TRBV29-1 with TRBJ1-1. Germline V lookup: CDR1 SQVTM, CDR2 ANQGSEA. The CDR3 spans 9 residues, counting both ends. CDR3 protein: CSVGVGTFF.

This clone was recorded a few times. The chain uses TRBV23-1 and TRBJ2-2, with D tentatively TRBD1 (6 bases). TRBV23-1 is an ORF; its function is uncertain. This CDR3 has 17 amino acids. Trimming stripped 4 bases from V and 8 bases from J, with 23 bases between. As DNA, the CDR3 is TGCGCCAGCAGTCGGGGGCGTCTGTTTACAGGTTCGGGGGAGCTGTTTTTT. The encoded protein is CASSRGRLFTGSGELFF.

The chain employs TRBV5-1 and TRBJ2-7; TRBD1 is a possible D gene (5 bases). The CDR3 has 13 residues. V was shortened by 4 bases and J by 6 bases, with 14 bases between the two germline ends. CDR1 and CDR2 (germline): SGHRS, YFSETQ. CDR3 sequence: CASSQDIYGEQYF. CDR3 nucleotide sequence: TGCGCCAGCAGCCAGGACATTTACGGCGAGCAGTACTTC. The full variable domain, rest sourced from reference TRBV5-1 and TRBJ2-7, is KAGVTQTPRYLIKTRGQQVTLSCSPISGHRSVSWYQQTPGQGLQFLFEYFSETQRNKGNFPGRFSGRQFSNSRSEMNVSTLELGDSALYLCASSQDIYGEQYFGPGTRLTVT.

V gene TRBV11-2 combines with J gene TRBJ2-7, with TRBD2 matching over 9 bases. From germline, CDR1 is SGHAT and CDR2 FQNNGV. Unmatched junction bases numbered 4, after V lost 1 base and J lost 3 bases. There are 15 residues in the CDR3. The CDR3 DNA reads as TGTGCCAGCAGCTTAGGACTAGCGGATTACTACGAGCAGTACTTC. Translated, it gives CASSLGLADYYEQYF.

CDR3 region: CASSDTLYEQYF. CDR3 in DNA: TGTGCCAGCAGCGACACACTCTACGAGCAGTACTTC. The chain carries TRBV11-2 and TRBJ2-7; D unresolved. Germline V gene data show CDR1 as SGHAT and CDR2 as FQNNGV. V gave up 5 bases and J gave up 3 bases, with 8 bases separating them. This CDR3 region has 12 residues.

J is TRBJ2-5 and V is TRBV4-2; 10 nucleotides align to TRBD2. Germline-derived CDR1 and CDR2 are LGHNA and YNFKEQ. With 1 base clipped from V and 4 bases from J, the junction kept 6 bases outside the gene matches. The CDR3 covers 16 residues. In nucleotides, the CDR3 is TGTGCCAGCAGCCAAGTGAGCGGGGGGGCCGGAGAGACCCAGTACTTC. Translation: CASSQVSGGAGETQYF.

Here the CDR3 reads CASSLDGSGSTDTQYF. The CDR3 DNA sequence: TGTGCCAGCAGCTTGGATGGTAGCGGTAGCACAGATACGCAGTATTTT. The gene calls are TRBV7-2 and TRBJ2-3, with D possibly matching TRBD2 (6 bases). Germline V gives CDR1 SGHTA, CDR2 FQGNSA. V was cut by 3 bases and J by 0 bases, with 13 bases left in between. The CDR3 runs to 16 residues.

This chain joins TRBV11-2 and TRBJ1-6; a weak D match, TRBD1 (5 bases). V lost 5 bases and J lost 7, with 15 bases in between. This CDR3 is built from 15 residues. CDR1 is SGHAT and CDR2 is FQNNGV in the germline V gene. CDR3 coding DNA: TGTGCCAGCAGCCCGCAGGGTGGAAACAATTCACCCCTCCACTTT. Translated: CASSPQGGNNSPLHF.

The rearrangement joins TRBV7-2 to TRBJ1-1; D unclear. The CDR3 consists of 13 residues. Germline CDR1 reads SGHTA; CDR2 reads FQGNSA. Trimming took off 7 bases at V and 1 base at J, with 10 bases between the two ends. In DNA, the CDR3 is TGTGCCAGCAAGGATCAGGAGAACACTGAAGCTTTCTTT. This translates into CASKDQENTEAFF.

V is TRBV19 and J is TRBJ2-1, with 7 bases matching TRBD1. Germline CDR1 reads LNHDA; CDR2 reads SQIVND (reference sequence). The CDR3 is 16 amino acids. V trimming: 6 bases; J trimming: 0 bases; junction bases outside the gene matches: 8. CDR3 sequence reads: CASRSDRPSSYNEQFF. CDR3 in DNA: TGTGCCAGTAGATCGGACAGGCCGAGCTCCTACAATGAGCAGTTCTTC.

This clone has more than one count but fewer than ten. The chain is built from TRBV30 and TRBJ1-2, with 7 positions matching TRBD1. J lost 6 bases, V lost 1 base, and 11 bases had no gene match. The CDR3 loop spans 15 amino acids. The germline V gene encodes CDR1 GTSNPN and CDR2 SVGIG (reference sequence). The DNA of the CDR3 is TGTGCCTGGAGTGCCAGTCACAGGGGTCGGAATGGCTACACCTTC. Translating gives CAWSASHRGRNGYTF.